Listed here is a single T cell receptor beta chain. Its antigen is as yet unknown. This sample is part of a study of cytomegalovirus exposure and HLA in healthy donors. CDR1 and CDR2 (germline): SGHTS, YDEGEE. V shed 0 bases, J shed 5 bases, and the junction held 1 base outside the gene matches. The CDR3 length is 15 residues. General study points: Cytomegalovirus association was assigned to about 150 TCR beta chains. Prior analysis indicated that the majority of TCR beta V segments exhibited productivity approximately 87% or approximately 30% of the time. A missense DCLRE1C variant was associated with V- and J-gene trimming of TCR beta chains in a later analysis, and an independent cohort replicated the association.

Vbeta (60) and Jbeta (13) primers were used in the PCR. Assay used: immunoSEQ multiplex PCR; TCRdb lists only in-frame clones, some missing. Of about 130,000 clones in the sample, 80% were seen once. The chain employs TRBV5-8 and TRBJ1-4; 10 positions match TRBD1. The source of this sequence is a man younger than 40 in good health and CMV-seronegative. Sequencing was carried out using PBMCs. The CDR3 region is CASSLGDRGNEKLFF. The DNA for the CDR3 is TGTGCCAGCAGCTTGGGGGACAGGGGAAATGAAAAACTGTTTTTT.